Sequencing of this TCR beta chain was carried out in a study of coeliac disease (dated by TCRdb to 2021 to 2024). For the study in its entirety: Each coeliac patient fell into one of three classes: newly diagnosed active disease, refractory coeliac disease type I, or disease kept under control by a gluten-free diet. The study applied next-generation sequencing of rearranged TRB and TRG CDR3 regions to small intestinal lymphocyte fractions from coeliac and non-coeliac patients. Of the 30 or so patients in the full study, approximately 22 had coeliac disease confirmed by serology and 8 were controls with non-small intestinal disorders. The study was aimed at characterising TR repertoires of small intestinal T cells in active, refractory type I and gluten-free-diet-treated coeliac disease. TRB sequencing was successfully performed on samples from 27 to 30 subjects, among which about two dozen paired bulk unsorted intraepithelial and lamina propria cell samples were included. Because high-resolution HLA typing was not available, biased TRBV7-2 usage was examined as a proof of principle. What the study reported, not specific to this receptor: TRB repertoires were found to be largely private, with most amino acid sequences unique to one sample, and no significant difference in V-gene usage was found between disease groups. Cross-contamination between compartments was possible, because separating intraepithelial cells from lamina propria cells did not produce high-purity fractions. The approach was considered by the authors to be unsuitable for unbiased detection of gliadin-specific T cells, as gliadin-specific T cells are scarce and rarely shared between patients. Lower clonality than in controls was observed in the TRB and TRG repertoires of active coeliac intraepithelial and lamina propria samples, suggesting that diverse T cells were recruited.

Looking up the germline V gene (reference sequence) yields CDR1 GTSNPN and CDR2 SVGIG. Spanning cysteine to phenylalanine, the CDR3 consists of 14 amino acids. Only the CDR3 DNA stays, 42 bases, in frame from base 1. The germline V and J ends show losses of 7 bases and 3 bases respectively, and no gene match explains 8 bases of the junction. Aliquots of 500,000 cells were frozen in DMSO/FBS in liquid nitrogen, and a single aliquot per fraction was used for sequencing. All 30 or so patients in the study underwent endoscopy and small intestinal biopsy. To release intraepithelial cells, biopsies were stirred at 37 degrees Celsius for one hour in RPMI containing EGTA, MgCl2 and 1% FBS. The Qiagen DNeasy blood extraction kit was used to extract genomic DNA from the frozen unsorted cell fractions. Library preparation was by the immunoSEQ multiplex PCR assay. The TR loci underwent multiplexed PCR amplification, with J gene segments targeted by reverse primers and V gene segments targeted by forward primers. The Illumina HiSeq System was used to sequence the amplified CDR3 regions. Per the original workflow: Closely related reads were merged with a nearest-neighbour algorithm so that PCR and sequencing errors were removed and data were collapsed into unique sequences. Repertoires were summarised by clonality and by T cell density, defined as TR molecules per amount of genomic DNA input. CDR3 amino acid sequences present in at least 80% of unsorted samples were defined as public TRs, and these public TRs were then tested for differential abundance between coeliac and control samples. Kruskal-Wallis tests followed by Dunn post-tests were used to test for differences in clonality and density between disease groups. This immuneACCESS table, as held by TCRdb, lists in-frame sequences with V and J called but not all clones. Of the missing ones, under half trace to an unresolved V gene in checked studies; the others have no known cause. V, J and clone size reflect that table, while D and trimming were determined from the DNA. This sample comprises roughly 3,100 clones, approximately 63% of them detected only once. Of the sample, around 14% is held by the ten largest clones.

Of note for this clone: Its antigen is currently not known. Nothing much larger sits one base from this clone, and base qualities are not available.

Sequences were obtained from intraepithelial lymphocytes from the gut. What this sample's cell subset or site label stands for: intraepithelial cell (IEC) fraction of small intestinal biopsy. This clonotype was sampled from a man aged 18-30 years with celiac disease on a gluten-free diet. The V and J segments used are TRBV30 and TRBJ2-2; TRBD1 lines up with 7 middle nucleotides. Read as DNA, the sequence is TGTGCCTTCAAGGGCAGGGGGTACACCGGGGAGCTGTTTTTT. Its protein reads: CAFKGRGYTGELFF.